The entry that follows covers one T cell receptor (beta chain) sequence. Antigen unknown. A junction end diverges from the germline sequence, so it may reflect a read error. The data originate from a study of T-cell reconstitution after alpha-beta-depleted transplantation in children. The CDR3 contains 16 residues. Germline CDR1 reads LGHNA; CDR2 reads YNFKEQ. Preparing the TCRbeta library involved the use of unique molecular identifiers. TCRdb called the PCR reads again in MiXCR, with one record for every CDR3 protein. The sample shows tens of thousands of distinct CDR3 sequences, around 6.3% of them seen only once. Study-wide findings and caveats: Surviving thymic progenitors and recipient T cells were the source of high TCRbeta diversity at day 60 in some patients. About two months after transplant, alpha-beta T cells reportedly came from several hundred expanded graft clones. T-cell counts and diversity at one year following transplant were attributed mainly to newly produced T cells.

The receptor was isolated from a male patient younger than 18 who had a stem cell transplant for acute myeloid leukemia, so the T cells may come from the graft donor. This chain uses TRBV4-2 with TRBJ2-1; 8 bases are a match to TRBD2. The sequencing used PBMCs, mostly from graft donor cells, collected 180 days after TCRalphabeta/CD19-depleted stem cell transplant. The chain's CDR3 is CARSRGSGRSYNEQFF. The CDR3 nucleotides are TGTGCCAGGAGCCGGGGGAGCGGGAGAAGTTACAATGAGCAGTTCTTC.